Below are 21 T cell receptor beta chains sequenced from a single sample in a study of blood T cell repertoires in COVID-19. Data came from immunoSEQ multiplex PCR; TCRdb stores just in-frame clones and leaves some out. Found here are some 250,000 clones, about 90% of them singletons; the top ten hold around 3.3%. Specimen: PBMCs or T cells enriched from blood (not recorded which). These receptor sequences come from a woman aged 40-49 years with acute COVID-19.

The J gene is TRBJ2-3, the V gene TRBV11-3; a possible D gene is TRBD1 (5 bases). Trimming pared 0 bases from V and 1 base from J, leaving 8 bases between. There are 15 residues in the CDR3. From germline, CDR1 is SGHNT and CDR2 YENEEA. The CDR3 region has the DNA TGTGCCAGCAGCTTAGAAAGGGGTCGCACAGATACGCAGTATTTT. It specifies CASSLERGRTDTQYF. Combining the CDR3 with reference TRBV11-3 and TRBJ2-3 gives the whole variable domain EAGVVQSPRYKIIEKKQPVAFWCNPISGHNTLYWYLQNLGQGPELLIRYENEEAVDDSQLPKDRFSAERLKGVDSTLKIQPAELGDSAVYLCASSLERGRTDTQYFGPGTRLTVL.

The chain employs TRBV29-1 and TRBJ2-5, with a weak D call TRBD2 (5 bases). V was cut by 4 bases and J by 5 bases, with 11 bases left in between. The CDR3 runs 12 residues. Germline V gives CDR1 SQVTM, CDR2 ANQGSEA. Here the CDR3 DNA reads TGCAGCGTTGTAGCAGAGGGTGAGACCCAGTACTTC. Translation gives CSVVAEGETQYF.

This clone has only one observation. V is TRBV7-3 and J is TRBJ2-3; TRBD2 might be the D (6 bases). Trimming took 0 bases from V and 2 from J, leaving 9 bases between them. The CDR3 extends over 15 amino acids. CDR1 is SGHTA, CDR2 FQGTGA, per germline. CDR3 sequence (DNA): TGTGCCAGCAGCTTAACTAGCGGATACACAGATACGCAGTATTTT. Translation: CASSLTSGYTDTQYF.

This clone was seen a handful of times. The chain uses TRBV7-9 and TRBJ2-1, with 9 positions matching TRBD1. J lost 8 bases, V lost 1 base, and 3 bases had no gene match. In germline, CDR1 is SEHNR, CDR2 FQNEAQ (reference sequence). The CDR3 consists of 14 residues. The CDR3 DNA is TGTGCCAGCAGCTTAGGGGGACAGGGTTATGAGCAGTTCTTC. It yields the protein CASSLGGQGYEQFF.

J is TRBJ2-5 and V is TRBV3-1 (or the pseudogene TRBV3-2), with 10 bases lining up with TRBD1. CDR1 and CDR2 from the germline V gene are LGHDT and YNNKEL (reference sequence). The CDR3 length is 15 residues. Trimming took 4 bases from V and 7 from J; bases not matched to a gene: 9. The CDR3 loop is CASSPLGQGWGTQYF. CDR3 bases: TGTGCCAGCAGCCCATTGGGACAGGGGTGGGGGACCCAGTACTTC.

The rearrangement links TRBV7-3 to TRBJ2-1, with D possibly matching TRBD2 (5 bases). There are 13 residues in the CDR3. Trimming pared 5 bases from V and 8 bases from J, leaving 13 bases between. Germline-derived CDR1 and CDR2 are SGHTA and FQGTGA. The DNA for the CDR3 is TGTGCCAGCAGCCCCCGGGATGGGGATGAGCAGTTCTTC. Amino acids: CASSPRDGDEQFF.

This clone was seen more than once but under ten times. This sequence joins TRBV4-2 and TRBJ2-3, with TRBD2 identical over 7 bases. The CDR3 is 18 amino acids. With V trimmed by 0 bases and J by 3 bases, 12 bases remained unmatched. The germline V gene encodes CDR1 LGHNA and CDR2 YNFKEQ. CDR3 region: CASSQDDGREVGTDTQYF. CDR3 DNA sequence: TGTGCCAGCAGCCAAGATGATGGACGGGAGGTGGGGACAGATACGCAGTATTTT.

The chain has TRBV19 and TRBJ2-3; weak D call: TRBD2 (6 bases). The V end lost 5 bases, the J end lost 6 bases, and 15 bases lay between the germline ends. The CDR3 length is 14 residues. CDR1 and CDR2 from the germline V gene are LNHDA and SQIVND (reference sequence). CDR3 nucleotide sequence: TGTGCCAGTAGTCCGCGACTAGTGGCCGATACGCAGTATTTT. As protein: CASSPRLVADTQYF.

In its sample, this clone was seen once. V gene TRBV11-3 combines with J gene TRBJ1-1, with 9 bases lining up with TRBD1. Looked up from germline, CDR1 is SGHNT and CDR2 is YENEEA. This CDR3 has 14 residues. V lost 5 bases and J lost 4; bases outside the gene matches: 5. The CDR3 is CASSGTGGLTEAFF. The CDR3 nucleotides are TGTGCCAGCAGCGGTACAGGGGGCCTCACTGAAGCTTTCTTT.

V gene TRBV7-9 combines with J gene TRBJ1-1; D gene uncertain. The CDR3 consists of 13 residues. V was cut by 7 bases and J by 9 bases, with 18 bases left in between. Germline V gene lookup returns CDR1 SEHNR and CDR2 FQNEAQ (reference sequence). CDR3: CASNREGVPKAFF. CDR3 DNA: TGTGCCAGCAACCGAGAGGGTGTGCCTAAAGCTTTCTTT.

J is TRBJ2-1 and V is TRBV10-3; D is possibly TRBD2 (5 bases). The CDR3 runs 16 residues. CDR1 ENHRY and CDR2 SYGVKD come from the germline V gene. V lost 0 bases to trimming and J lost 8 bases, with 17 bases between them. DNA of the CDR3: TGTGCCATCAGTGAGTCGGCGGGTACTTTAGACGATGAGCAGTTCTTC. Translated, it gives CAISESAGTLDDEQFF.

The rearrangement uses TRBV9 and TRBJ1-2, with a weak D call TRBD1 (6 bases). Between the trimmed V and J ends, which lost 4 bases and 6 bases, there was a span of 16 bases. The CDR3 loop spans 14 amino acids. Germline values: CDR1 SGDLS, CDR2 YYNGEE. The CDR3 DNA reads TGTGCCAGCAGCCGGGACACAGCCCTAGATGGCTACACCTTC. Amino acids: CASSRDTALDGYTF.

V is TRBV7-2 and J is TRBJ2-1; TRBD2 agrees at 10 bases. V shed 1 base and J 4 bases; nucleotides not matched to a gene: 1. Germline V lookup: CDR1 SGHTA, CDR2 FQGNSA. This CDR3 has 15 amino acids. This CDR3 is CASSLGSGGYNEQFF. As DNA, the CDR3 is TGTGCCAGCAGCTTAGGTAGCGGGGGGTACAATGAGCAGTTCTTC.

In its sample, this clone was seen once. The J gene is TRBJ2-5, the V gene TRBV2, with no clear D. The CDR3 has 14 amino acids. Trimming took off 4 bases at V and 2 bases at J, with 11 bases between the two ends. Germline V gives CDR1 SNHLY, CDR2 FYNNEI. Here the CDR3 reads CASSGVGVQETQYF. For the CDR3, the DNA is TGTGCCAGCAGTGGGGTGGGCGTGCAAGAGACCCAGTACTTC.

The gene calls are TRBV3-1 (or the pseudogene TRBV3-2) and TRBJ2-7, with 11 bases matching TRBD1. The CDR3 is made up of 15 amino acids. CDR1 LGHDT and CDR2 YNNKEL come from the germline V gene (reference sequence). The ends lost 4 bases at V and 4 bases at J; junction bases unmatched: 6. CDR3 protein: CASSPGTGGLYEQYF. The CDR3 bases are TGTGCCAGCAGCCCAGGGACAGGGGGTTTATACGAGCAGTACTTC.

In this sample, this clone turned up a few times. This chain links TRBV19 with TRBJ2-1; D possibly corresponds to TRBD1 (6 bases). Germline assignment: CDR1 LNHDA and CDR2 SQIVND (reference sequence). The CDR3 loop spans 12 amino acids. Trimming removed 5 bases from V and 12 bases from J, with 14 bases in between. The CDR3, as DNA: TGTGCCAGTAGTTCAGGGGTTGGGTTGCAGTTCTTC. It codes for CASSSGVGLQFF.

The gene calls are TRBV19 and TRBJ1-6; possibly TRBD1 for D (6 bases). Trimming cost V 6 bases and J 10 bases, with 16 bases left between them. The germline gives CDR1 LNHDA, CDR2 SQIVND (reference sequence). CDR3 length equals 14 residues. The CDR3 spells CASRNEGVGSPLHF. For the CDR3, the DNA is TGTGCCAGTAGGAATGAGGGGGTAGGATCACCCCTCCACTTT. Together with reference TRBV19 and TRBJ1-6, the CDR3 gives the full variable domain: DGGITQSPKYLFRKEGQNVTLSCEQNLNHDAMYWYRQDPGQGLRLIYYSQIVNDFQKGDIAEGYSVSREKKESFPLTVTSAQKNPTAFYLCASRNEGVGSPLHFGNGTRLTVT.

This chain connects TRBV11-2 to TRBJ2-1; 11 nucleotides agree with TRBD2. J lost 9 bases, V lost 1 base, and 5 bases had no gene match. This CDR3 is built from 15 residues. In germline, CDR1 is SGHAT, CDR2 FQNNGV. CDR3 region: CASSLAGLAGGEQFF. For the CDR3, the DNA is TGTGCCAGCAGCTTAGCCGGACTAGCGGGCGGTGAGCAGTTCTTC.

This chain connects TRBV7-9 to TRBJ2-1, with D possibly being TRBD1 (6 bases). Germline CDR1 and CDR2: SEHNR and FQNEAQ (reference sequence). V was pared by 2 bases and J by 2 bases, with 22 bases between. There are 19 residues in the CDR3. CDR3 sequence (DNA): TGTGCCAGCAGCTTACGGGTACAGGGTTCAGCTGGAACCTACAATGAGCAGTTCTTC. Protein sequence: CASSLRVQGSAGTYNEQFF.

The genes are TRBV25-1 and TRBJ2-1, with a tentative D call TRBD2 (6 bases). Germline CDR1 reads MGHDK; CDR2 reads SYGVNS. The CDR3 extends over 18 amino acids. Trimming shortened V by 2 bases and J by 0 bases, and 17 bases separated the two germline ends. For the CDR3, the DNA is TGTGCCAGCAGTGAAAGGGGATCGGACGGGAGCTCCTACAATGAGCAGTTCTTC. It yields the protein CASSERGSDGSSYNEQFF.

Of note for this clone: Germline is not matched at one junction end, which may reflect a read error. The CDR3 nucleotides read TGCGCCAGCAGCAAAGAAGAGGAGGCTCACTATGGCTACACCTTC. It translates to CASSKEEEAHYGYTF. This chain connects TRBV4-1 to TRBJ1-2; D call uncertain. The length of the CDR3 is 15 residues. CDR1 MGHRA and CDR2 YSYEKL come from the germline V gene.